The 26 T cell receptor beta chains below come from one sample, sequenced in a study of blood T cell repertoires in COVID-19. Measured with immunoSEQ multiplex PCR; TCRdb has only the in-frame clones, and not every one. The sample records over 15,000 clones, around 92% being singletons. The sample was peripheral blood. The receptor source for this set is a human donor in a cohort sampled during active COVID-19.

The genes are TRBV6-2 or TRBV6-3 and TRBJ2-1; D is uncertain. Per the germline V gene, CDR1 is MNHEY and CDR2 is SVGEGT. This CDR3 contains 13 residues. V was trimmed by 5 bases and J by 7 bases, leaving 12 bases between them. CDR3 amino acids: CASSRPSGNEQFF. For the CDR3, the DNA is TGTGCCAGCAGTCGACCCTCCGGGAATGAGCAGTTCTTC.

The CDR3 coding sequence is TGTGCCAGCAGCTTGGACAGGGATATGAGGGAGCTGTTTTTT. Amino acid sequence: CASSLDRDMRELFF. This rearrangement joins TRBV7-2 to TRBJ2-2, with 8 bases matching TRBD1. The CDR3 is 14 amino acids. CDR1 and CDR2 (germline): SGHTA, FQGNSA. After removal of 3 bases from V and 9 bases from J, the junction contained 6 bases not matched to a gene.

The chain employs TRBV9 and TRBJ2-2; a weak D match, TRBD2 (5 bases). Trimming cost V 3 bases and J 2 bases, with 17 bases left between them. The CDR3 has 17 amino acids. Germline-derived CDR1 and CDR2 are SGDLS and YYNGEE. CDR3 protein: CASSERVSGANTGELFF. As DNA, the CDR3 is TGTGCCAGCAGCGAAAGGGTAAGCGGAGCAAACACCGGGGAGCTGTTTTTT.

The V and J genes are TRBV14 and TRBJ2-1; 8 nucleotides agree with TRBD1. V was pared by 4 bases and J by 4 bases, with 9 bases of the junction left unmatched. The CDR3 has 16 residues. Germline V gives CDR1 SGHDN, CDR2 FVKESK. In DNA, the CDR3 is TGTGCCAGCAGCCCCCTGACAGGGGCTGGGTACAATGAGCAGTTCTTC. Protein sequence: CASSPLTGAGYNEQFF.

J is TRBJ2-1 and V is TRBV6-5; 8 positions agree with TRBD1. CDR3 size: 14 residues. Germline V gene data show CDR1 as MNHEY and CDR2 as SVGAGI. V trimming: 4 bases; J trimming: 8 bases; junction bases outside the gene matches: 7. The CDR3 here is CASSLWTGSDEQFF. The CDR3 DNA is TGTGCCAGCAGTTTATGGACAGGGTCGGATGAGCAGTTCTTC.

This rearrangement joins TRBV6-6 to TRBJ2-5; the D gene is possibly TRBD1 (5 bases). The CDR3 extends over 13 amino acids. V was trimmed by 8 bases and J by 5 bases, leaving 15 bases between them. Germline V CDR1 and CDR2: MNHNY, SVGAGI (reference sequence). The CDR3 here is CASPRGPGETQYF. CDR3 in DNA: TGTGCCAGCCCAAGGGGCCCCGGGGAGACCCAGTACTTC.

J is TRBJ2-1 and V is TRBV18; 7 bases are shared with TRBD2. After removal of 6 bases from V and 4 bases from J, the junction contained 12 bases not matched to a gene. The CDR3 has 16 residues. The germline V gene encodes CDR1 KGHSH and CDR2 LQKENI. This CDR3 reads CASSVLGAGVYNEQFF. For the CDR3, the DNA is TGTGCCAGCTCCGTGCTAGGGGCGGGGGTTTACAATGAGCAGTTCTTC.

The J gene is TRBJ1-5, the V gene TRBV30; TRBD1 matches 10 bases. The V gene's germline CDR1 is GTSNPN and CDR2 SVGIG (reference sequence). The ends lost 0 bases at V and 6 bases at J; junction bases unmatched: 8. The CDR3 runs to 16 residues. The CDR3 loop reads CAWSVLGTGVIQPQHF. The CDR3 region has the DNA TGTGCCTGGAGTGTACTAGGGACAGGGGTCATTCAGCCCCAGCATTTT.

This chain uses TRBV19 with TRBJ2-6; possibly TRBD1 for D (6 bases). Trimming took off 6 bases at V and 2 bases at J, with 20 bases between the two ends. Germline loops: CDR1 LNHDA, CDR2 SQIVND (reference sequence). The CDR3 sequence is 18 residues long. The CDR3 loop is CASRGREFQGTGANVLTF. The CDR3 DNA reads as TGTGCCAGTAGAGGACGCGAATTCCAGGGGACTGGGGCCAACGTCCTGACTTTC.

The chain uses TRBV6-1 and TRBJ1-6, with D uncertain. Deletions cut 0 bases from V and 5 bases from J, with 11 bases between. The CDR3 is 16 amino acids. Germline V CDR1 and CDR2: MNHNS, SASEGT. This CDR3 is CASSEAGRGNNSPLHF. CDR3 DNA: TGTGCCAGCAGTGAAGCAGGGCGGGGAAATAATTCACCCCTCCACTTT.

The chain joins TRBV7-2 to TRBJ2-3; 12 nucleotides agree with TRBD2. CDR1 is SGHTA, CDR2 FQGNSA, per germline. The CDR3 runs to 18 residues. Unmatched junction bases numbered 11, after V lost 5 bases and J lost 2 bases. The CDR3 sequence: CASSPSGLAGGITDTQYF. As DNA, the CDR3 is TGTGCCAGCAGCCCCAGTGGCCTAGCGGGGGGGATCACAGATACGCAGTATTTT.

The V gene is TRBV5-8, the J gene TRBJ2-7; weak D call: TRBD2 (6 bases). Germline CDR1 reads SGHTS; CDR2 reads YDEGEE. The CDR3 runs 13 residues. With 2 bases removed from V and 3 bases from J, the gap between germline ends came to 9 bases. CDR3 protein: CASSFTGVYEQYF. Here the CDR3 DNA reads TGTGCCAGCAGCTTTACGGGGGTCTACGAGCAGTACTTC.

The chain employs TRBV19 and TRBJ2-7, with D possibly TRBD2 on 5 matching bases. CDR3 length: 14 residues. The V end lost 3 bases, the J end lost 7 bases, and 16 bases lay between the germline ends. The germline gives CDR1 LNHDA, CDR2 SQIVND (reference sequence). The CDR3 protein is CASSIFRTSKEQYF. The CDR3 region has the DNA TGTGCCAGTAGTATTTTTCGAACTAGTAAAGAGCAGTACTTC.

The CDR3 protein is CASSAPWTGNSPLHF. In DNA form, the CDR3 reads TGTGCCAGCAGCGCACCCTGGACGGGGAATTCACCCCTCCACTTT. The genes are TRBV6-5 and TRBJ1-6; no reliable D call. The V and J ends lost 6 bases and 7 bases respectively, with 16 bases between them. This CDR3 has 15 residues. Germline CDR1 MNHEY, CDR2 SVGAGI.

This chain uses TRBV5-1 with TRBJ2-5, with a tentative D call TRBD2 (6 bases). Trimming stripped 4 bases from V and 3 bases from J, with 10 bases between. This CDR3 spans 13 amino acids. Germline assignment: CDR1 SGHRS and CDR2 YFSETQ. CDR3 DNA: TGCGCCAGCAGCCTCGGCGGGGAAGAGACCCAGTACTTC. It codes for CASSLGGEETQYF.

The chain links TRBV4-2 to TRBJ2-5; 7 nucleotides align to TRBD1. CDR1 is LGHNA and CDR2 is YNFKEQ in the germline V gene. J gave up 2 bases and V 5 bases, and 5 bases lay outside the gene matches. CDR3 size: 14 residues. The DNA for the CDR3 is TGTGCCAGCAGCGTAAAACAGGGGCAAGAGACCCAGTACTTC. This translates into CASSVKQGQETQYF.

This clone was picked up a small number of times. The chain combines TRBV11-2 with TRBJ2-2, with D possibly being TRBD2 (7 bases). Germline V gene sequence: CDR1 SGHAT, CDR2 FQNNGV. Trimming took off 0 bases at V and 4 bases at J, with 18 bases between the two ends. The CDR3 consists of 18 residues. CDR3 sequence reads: CASSLDWGGRAGTGELFF. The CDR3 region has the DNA TGTGCCAGCAGCTTAGATTGGGGGGGCAGGGCGGGCACCGGGGAGCTGTTTTTT.

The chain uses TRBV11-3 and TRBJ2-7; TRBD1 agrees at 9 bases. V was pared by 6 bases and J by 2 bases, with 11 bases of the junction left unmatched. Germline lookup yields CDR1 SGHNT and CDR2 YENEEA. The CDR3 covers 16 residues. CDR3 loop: CASRNSGTGSAYEQYF. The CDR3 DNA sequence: TGTGCCAGCAGAAACTCCGGGACAGGGAGCGCCTACGAGCAGTACTTC.

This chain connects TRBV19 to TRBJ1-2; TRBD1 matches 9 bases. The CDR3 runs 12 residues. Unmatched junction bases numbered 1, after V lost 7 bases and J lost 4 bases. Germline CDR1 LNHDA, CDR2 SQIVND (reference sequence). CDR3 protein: CASKGQGYGYTF. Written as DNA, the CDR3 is TGTGCCAGTAAGGGACAGGGCTATGGCTACACCTTC.

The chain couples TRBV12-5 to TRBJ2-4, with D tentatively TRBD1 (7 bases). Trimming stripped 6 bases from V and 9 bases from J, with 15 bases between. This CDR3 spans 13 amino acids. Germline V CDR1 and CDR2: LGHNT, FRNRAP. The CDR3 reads CASGRDRGIIQYF. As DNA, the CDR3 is TGTGCTAGTGGGCGGGACAGAGGAATCATTCAGTACTTC. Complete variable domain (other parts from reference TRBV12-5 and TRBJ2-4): DARVTQTPRHKVTEMGQEVTMRCQPILGHNTVFWYRQTMMQGLELLAYFRNRAPLDDSGMPKDRFSAEMPDATLATLKIQPSEPRDSAVYFCASGRDRGIIQYFGAGTRLSVL.

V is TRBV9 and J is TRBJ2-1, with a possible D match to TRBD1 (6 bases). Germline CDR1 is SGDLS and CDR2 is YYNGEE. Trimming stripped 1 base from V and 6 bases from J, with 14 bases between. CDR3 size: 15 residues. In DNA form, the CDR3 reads TGTGCCAGCAGCGTAAGACAGGAAGGAACCAATGAGCAGTTCTTC. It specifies CASSVRQEGTNEQFF.

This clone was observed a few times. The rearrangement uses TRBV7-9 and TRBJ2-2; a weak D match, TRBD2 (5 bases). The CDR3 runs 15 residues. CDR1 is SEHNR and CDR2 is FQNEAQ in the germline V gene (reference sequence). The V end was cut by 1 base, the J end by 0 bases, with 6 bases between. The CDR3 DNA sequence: TGTGCCAGCAGCTTAGGAGCGGCGAACACCGGGGAGCTGTTTTTT. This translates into CASSLGAANTGELFF.

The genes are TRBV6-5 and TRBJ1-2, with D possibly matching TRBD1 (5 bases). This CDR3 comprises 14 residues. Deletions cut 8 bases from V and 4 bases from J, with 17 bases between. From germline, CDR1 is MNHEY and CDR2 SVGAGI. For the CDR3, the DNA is TGTGCCAGCTCGCCTGTGGGGCACATCTATGGCTACACCTTC. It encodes CASSPVGHIYGYTF.

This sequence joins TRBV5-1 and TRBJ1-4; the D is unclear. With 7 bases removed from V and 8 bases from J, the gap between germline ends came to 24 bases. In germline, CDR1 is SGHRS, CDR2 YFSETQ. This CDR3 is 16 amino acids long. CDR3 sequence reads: CASLPSPNVGEEKLFF. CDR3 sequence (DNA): TGCGCCAGCCTTCCCTCACCCAACGTTGGGGAGGAAAAACTGTTTTTT.

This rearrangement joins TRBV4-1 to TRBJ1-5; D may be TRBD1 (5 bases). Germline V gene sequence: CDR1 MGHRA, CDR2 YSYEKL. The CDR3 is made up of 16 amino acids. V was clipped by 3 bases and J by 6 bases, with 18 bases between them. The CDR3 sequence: CASSHSFSREGQPQHF. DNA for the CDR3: TGCGCCAGCAGCCATAGCTTCTCCAGGGAGGGTCAGCCCCAGCATTTT.

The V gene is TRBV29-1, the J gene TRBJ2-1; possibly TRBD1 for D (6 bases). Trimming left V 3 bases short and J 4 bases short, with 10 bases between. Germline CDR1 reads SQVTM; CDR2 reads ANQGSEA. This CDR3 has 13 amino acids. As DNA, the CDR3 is TGCAGCGTTGATGGGCAGGGGTACAATGAGCAGTTCTTC. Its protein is CSVDGQGYNEQFF.